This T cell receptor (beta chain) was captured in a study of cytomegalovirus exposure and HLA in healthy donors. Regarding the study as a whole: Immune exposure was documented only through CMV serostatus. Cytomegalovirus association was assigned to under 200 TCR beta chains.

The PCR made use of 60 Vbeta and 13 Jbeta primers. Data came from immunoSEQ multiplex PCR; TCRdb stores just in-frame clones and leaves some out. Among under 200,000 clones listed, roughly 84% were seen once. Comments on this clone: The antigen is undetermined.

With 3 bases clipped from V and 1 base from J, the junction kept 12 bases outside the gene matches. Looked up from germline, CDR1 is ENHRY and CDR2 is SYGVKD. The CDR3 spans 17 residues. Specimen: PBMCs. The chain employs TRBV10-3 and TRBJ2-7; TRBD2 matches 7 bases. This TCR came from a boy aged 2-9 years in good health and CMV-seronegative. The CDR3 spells CAISDPGREFGSYEQYF. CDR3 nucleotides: TGTGCCATCAGTGACCCGGGGCGGGAGTTCGGATCCTACGAGCAGTACTTC.